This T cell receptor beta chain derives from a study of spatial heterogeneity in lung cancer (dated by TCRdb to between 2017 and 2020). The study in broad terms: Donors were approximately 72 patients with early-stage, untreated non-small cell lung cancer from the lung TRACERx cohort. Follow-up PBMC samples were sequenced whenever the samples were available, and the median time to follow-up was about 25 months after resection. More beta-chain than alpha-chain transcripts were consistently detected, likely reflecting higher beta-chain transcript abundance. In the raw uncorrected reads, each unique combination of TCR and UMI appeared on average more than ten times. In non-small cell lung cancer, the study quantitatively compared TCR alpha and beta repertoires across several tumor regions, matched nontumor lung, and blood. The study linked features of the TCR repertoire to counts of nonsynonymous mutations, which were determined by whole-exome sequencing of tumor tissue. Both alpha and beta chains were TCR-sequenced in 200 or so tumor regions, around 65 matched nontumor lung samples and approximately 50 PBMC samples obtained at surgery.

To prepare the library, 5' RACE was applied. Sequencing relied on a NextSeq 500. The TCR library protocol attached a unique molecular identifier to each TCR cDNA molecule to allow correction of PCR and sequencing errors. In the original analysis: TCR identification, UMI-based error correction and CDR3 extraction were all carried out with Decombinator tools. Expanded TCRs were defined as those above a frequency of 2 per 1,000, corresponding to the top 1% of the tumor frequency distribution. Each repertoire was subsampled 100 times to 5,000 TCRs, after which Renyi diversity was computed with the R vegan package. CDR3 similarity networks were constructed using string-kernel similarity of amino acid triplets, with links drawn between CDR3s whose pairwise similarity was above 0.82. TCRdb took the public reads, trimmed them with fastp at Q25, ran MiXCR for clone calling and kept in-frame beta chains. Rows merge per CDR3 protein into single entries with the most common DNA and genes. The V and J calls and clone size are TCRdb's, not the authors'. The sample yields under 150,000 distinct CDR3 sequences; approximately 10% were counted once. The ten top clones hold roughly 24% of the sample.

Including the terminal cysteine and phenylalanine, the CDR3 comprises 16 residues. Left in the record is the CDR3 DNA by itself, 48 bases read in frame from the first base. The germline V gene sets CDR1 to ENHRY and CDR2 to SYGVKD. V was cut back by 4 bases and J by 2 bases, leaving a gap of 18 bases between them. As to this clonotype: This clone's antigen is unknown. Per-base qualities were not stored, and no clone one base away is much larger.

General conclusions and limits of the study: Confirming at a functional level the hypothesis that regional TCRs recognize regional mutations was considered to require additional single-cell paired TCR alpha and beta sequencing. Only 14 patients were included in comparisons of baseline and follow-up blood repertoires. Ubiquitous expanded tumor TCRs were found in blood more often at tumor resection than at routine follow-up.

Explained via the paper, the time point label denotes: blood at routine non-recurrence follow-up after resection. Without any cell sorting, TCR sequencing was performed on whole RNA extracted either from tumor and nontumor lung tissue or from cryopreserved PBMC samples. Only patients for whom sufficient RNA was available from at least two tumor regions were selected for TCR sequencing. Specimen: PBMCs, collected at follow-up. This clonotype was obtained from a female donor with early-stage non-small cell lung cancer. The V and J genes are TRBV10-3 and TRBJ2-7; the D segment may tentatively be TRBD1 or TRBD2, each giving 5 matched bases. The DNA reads TGTGCCATCAGTGGGACCGGGGCAGGGAGTACCTACGAGCAGTACTTC. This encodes CAISGTGAGSTYEQYF.